This T cell receptor beta chain was identified during a study of blood T cell repertoires in COVID-19. Study context: The origin of the acute and convalescent COVID-19 samples was the United States, Italy and Spain.

Original methodology: Reference gene primer amplification yielded estimated nucleated cell counts. Data came from immunoSEQ multiplex PCR; TCRdb stores just in-frame clones and leaves some out. V, J and clone size are taken as reported in that table, and D and trimming were inferred from the DNA itself. The sample contains roughly 60,000 clones, 81% of which appear only once. The CDR3 contains 13 residues. CDR1 is SGHNT and CDR2 is YENEEA in the germline V gene. V dropped 3 bases and J dropped 2 bases, with 7 bases sitting between them. This receptor was obtained from an elderly man with acute or convalescent COVID-19. This chain links TRBV11-3 with TRBJ2-5; D is undetermined. The sample taken for sequencing was peripheral blood. This chain's CDR3 is CASSFTRQETQYF. The CDR3 DNA follows: TGTGCCAGCAGCTTTACGAGACAAGAGACCCAGTACTTC.